The 3 T cell receptor beta chains below come from one sample, sequenced in a study of blood T cell repertoires in COVID-19. Libraries were prepared by immunoSEQ multiplex PCR; TCRdb keeps only in-frame clonotypes and omits some of them. The sample contains roughly 150,000 clones, around four fifths of which appear only once. Sequencing was carried out using PBMCs or T cells enriched from blood (not recorded which). These receptors originate from a man over 45 who had recovered from COVID-19.

This sequence joins TRBV5-4 and TRBJ1-1, with TRBD1 as a possible D gene (6 bases). The CDR3 extends over 15 amino acids. Per germline, CDR1 SGHNT and CDR2 YYREEE (reference sequence). Trimming stripped 1 base from V and 1 base from J, with 11 bases between. The CDR3 region is CASSLYNRANTEAFF. CDR3 nucleotides: TGTGCCAGCAGCTTGTATAACAGGGCGAACACTGAAGCTTTCTTT.

The chain has TRBV7-9 and TRBJ1-2, with 9 bases identical to TRBD1. Germline V gene lookup returns CDR1 SEHNR and CDR2 FQNEAQ (reference sequence). V was pared by 3 bases and J by 3 bases, with 8 bases of the junction left unmatched. The length of the CDR3 is 16 residues. The CDR3 here is CASSFSGTGSDYGYTF. CDR3 sequence (DNA): TGTGCCAGCAGCTTTTCCGGGACAGGGTCGGACTATGGCTACACCTTC.

The J gene is TRBJ2-7, the V gene TRBV25-1, with D possibly TRBD1 on 6 matching bases. This CDR3 spans 13 amino acids. From germline, CDR1 is MGHDK and CDR2 SYGVNS. Trimming pared 5 bases from V and 2 bases from J, leaving 10 bases between. The CDR3 reads CASSLGQTYEQYF. The CDR3 nucleotides read TGTGCCAGCAGTCTAGGACAGACCTACGAGCAGTACTTC.